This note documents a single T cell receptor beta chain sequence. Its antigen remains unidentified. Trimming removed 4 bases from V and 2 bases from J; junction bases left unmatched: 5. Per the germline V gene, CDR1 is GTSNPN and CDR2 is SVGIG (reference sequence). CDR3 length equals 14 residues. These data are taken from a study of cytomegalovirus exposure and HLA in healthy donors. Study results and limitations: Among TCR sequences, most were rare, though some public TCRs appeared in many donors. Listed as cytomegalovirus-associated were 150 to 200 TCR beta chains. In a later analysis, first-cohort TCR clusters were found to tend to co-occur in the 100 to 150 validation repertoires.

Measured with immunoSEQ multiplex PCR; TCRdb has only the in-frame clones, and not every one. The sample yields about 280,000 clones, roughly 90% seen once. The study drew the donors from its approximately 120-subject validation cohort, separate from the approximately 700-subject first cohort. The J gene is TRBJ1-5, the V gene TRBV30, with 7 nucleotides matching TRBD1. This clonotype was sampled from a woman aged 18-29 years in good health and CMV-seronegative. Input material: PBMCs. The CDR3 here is CAWTPGTGNQPQHF. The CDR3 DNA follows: TGTGCCTGGACCCCCGGGACAGGCAATCAGCCCCAGCATTTT.